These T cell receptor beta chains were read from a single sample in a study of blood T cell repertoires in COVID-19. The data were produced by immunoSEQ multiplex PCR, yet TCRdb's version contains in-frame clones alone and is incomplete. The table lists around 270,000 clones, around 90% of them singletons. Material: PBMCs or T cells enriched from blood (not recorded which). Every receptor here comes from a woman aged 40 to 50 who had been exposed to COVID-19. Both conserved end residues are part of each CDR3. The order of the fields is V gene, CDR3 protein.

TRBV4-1	CASSRHAKTGNTGELFF
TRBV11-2	CASSLGQGGLNEQYF
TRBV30	CAWQKMGQISYEQYF
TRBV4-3	CASSQEMGQGHNEQFF
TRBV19	CASSKASGGPNTGELFF
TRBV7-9	CASSPILGRAGEKLFF
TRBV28	CASSQTGTRTLNEQFF
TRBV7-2	CASSLQGYEQYF
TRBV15	CATSNPARGNYGYTF
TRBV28	CASSSSGSTTGELFF
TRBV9	CASSAFNRDRRDSPLHF
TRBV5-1	CASSLRGWGDEKLFF
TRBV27	CASSPQYNSPLHF
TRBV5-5	CASGRGPDRITNEQFF
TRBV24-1	CATSEVDTQYF
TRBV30	CAWSGSYRETQYF
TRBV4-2	CASSQVGGAPTNTEAFF
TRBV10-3	CAISESLSGGRNEQFF
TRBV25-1	CASSAGVRHNEQFF
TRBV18	CASSPPLVGGRQHF
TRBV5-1	CAGSPGQGTGELFF
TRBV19	CASSPRRRDDGYTF
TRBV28	CASSFLAGGPYQETQYF
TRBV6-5	CASSYRQGTYGYTF
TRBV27	CASSSRGLAESSYNEQFF
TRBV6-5	CASMTGSNQPQHF
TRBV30	CAWSVLVTGLYGYTF
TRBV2	CASSERGLGNTIYF
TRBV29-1	CSVRGTGNTEAFF
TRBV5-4	CASSPFPGEFSYEQYF
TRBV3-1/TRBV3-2	CATRDRGNTNYGYTF
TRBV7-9	CASRSSGNEQFF
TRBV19	CASVDRGTDTQYF
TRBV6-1	CASSETGDGGYTF
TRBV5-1	CASRKWSTTGGVLNTEAFF
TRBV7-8	CASRPKLFSGNTIYF
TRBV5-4	CASSLGQGRVNTEAFF
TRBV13	CASSSWDRANSGNTIYF
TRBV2	CASSKTGAEGEKLFF
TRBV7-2	CASSFWRGQETQYF
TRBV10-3	CAISPGQGTEAFF
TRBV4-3	CASSQGSARGRDEQYF
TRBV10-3	CAISEGTGGDQPQHF
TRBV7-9	CASGQREDYGYTF
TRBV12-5	CASGLGNIRTGTNTGELFF
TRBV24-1	CATSGGVTGELFF
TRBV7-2	CASSQGQEHYNSPLHF
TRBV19	CASSIRAGGQRNTGELFF
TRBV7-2	CASSLVAGGLYNEQFF
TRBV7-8	CASSEVATDTQYF
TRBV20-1	CSASLEASGGTDTQYF
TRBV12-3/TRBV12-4	CASSFWGQPQHF
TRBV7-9	CASSLGRQEGYTF
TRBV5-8	CASSSRDYRRGEQFF
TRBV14	CASSQAAARTGVNSPLHF
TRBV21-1	CASSKSCRRRNTEAFF
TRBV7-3	CASSAVIQETQYF
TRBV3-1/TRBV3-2	CASSHFDRGSSDTQYF
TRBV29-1	CSAQVGTDNQPQHF
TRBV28	CASSLLGSNQPQHF